A selection of T cell receptor beta chains follows, all from one sample in a study of T cells in localized non-small cell lung cancer. Sequenced by immunoSEQ multiplex PCR; TCRdb stores in-frame clones only, minus some. This sample yields tens of thousands of clones, of which about 90% are seen a single time; 20% to 25% belongs to the top ten. The sample was peripheral blood, taken before any cancer treatment. The receptors originated from a man aged 40 to 70 with stage I squamous cell lung carcinoma. Each CDR3 is given with its conserved first and last residue. A D gene is named only where the DNA matches it firmly. The size field is filled for only some rows; it gives once, few, many or a size class.

j_call clone_size v_call d_call cdr3_aa cdr3_nt
TRBJ2-5 . TRBV5-6 . CASSLLKETQYF TGTGCCAGCAGCTTGTTAAAAGAGACCCAGTACTTC
TRBJ2-1 once TRBV5-1 . CASSLKDSYNEQFF TGCGCCAGCAGCTTAAAGGACAGTTACAATGAGCAGTTCTTC
TRBJ2-2 . TRBV7-9 . CASAPLARNTGELFF TGTGCCAGCGCCCCCCTAGCGAGAAACACCGGGGAGCTGTTTTTT
TRBJ2-5 . TRBV5-1 TRBD2 CASSTVAGGLQETQYF TGCGCCAGCAGCACCGTAGCGGGAGGATTACAAGAGACCCAGTACTTC
TRBJ2-5 . TRBV19 . CASSITSRETQYF TGTGCCAGTAGTATAACCAGCAGGGAGACCCAGTACTTC
TRBJ1-1 . TRBV18 . CASSPLSSGRTEAFF TGTGCCAGCTCACCACTATCCTCAGGGAGGACTGAAGCTTTCTTT
TRBJ2-7 few TRBV7-8 . CASSWRGAGRNEQYF TGTGCCAGCAGCTGGAGGGGGGCAGGCCGCAACGAGCAGTACTTC
TRBJ1-2 . TRBV28 . CASSLIRGAYGYTF TGTGCCAGCAGTTTGATTAGGGGGGCCTATGGCTACACCTTC
TRBJ2-7 . TRBV5-8 . CASSLSMGQDYEQYF TGTGCCAGCAGCTTGTCGATGGGGCAGGACTACGAGCAGTACTTC
TRBJ2-4 . TRBV5-1 TRBD1 CASSSGTVKAIQYF TGCGCCAGCAGCTCCGGGACAGTCAAGGCCATTCAGTACTTC
TRBJ2-2 . TRBV11-3 TRBD2 CASSARGGGGGELFF TGTGCCAGCAGCGCCCGGGGGGGTGGTGGCGGGGAGCTGTTTTTT
TRBJ2-2 . TRBV4-3 . CASSPAVTNTGELFF TGCGCCAGCAGCCCCGCCGTAACGAACACCGGGGAGCTGTTTTTT
TRBJ1-4 . TRBV5-1 . CASSGGGFATNEKLFF TGCGCCAGCAGCGGAGGGGGATTTGCAACTAATGAAAAACTGTTTTTT
TRBJ1-3 . TRBV18 . CASSGTQTDTIYF TGTGCCAGCTCAGGGACCCAGACGGACACCATATATTTT
TRBJ1-5 . TRBV19 . CASSWWESNQPQHF TGTGCCAGTAGTTGGTGGGAAAGCAATCAGCCCCAGCATTTT
TRBJ2-7 . TRBV19 TRBD1 CASSVGQAIYEQYF TGTGCCAGTAGTGTGGGACAGGCGATCTACGAGCAGTACTTC
TRBJ2-7 . TRBV2 . CASSEQLASYEQYF TGTGCCAGCAGTGAACAGTTGGCCTCCTACGAGCAGTACTTC
TRBJ2-3 . TRBV7-3 . CASSLIGRGTDTQYF TGTGCCAGCAGCTTAATCGGGAGAGGAACAGATACGCAGTATTTT
TRBJ2-3 . TRBV19 . CASSMGTDTQYF TGTGCCAGTAGTATGGGTACAGATACGCAGTATTTT
TRBJ1-1 . TRBV19 . CASSIEGRAFF TGTGCCAGTAGTATCGAGGGACGAGCTTTCTTT
TRBJ2-7 . TRBV7-2 TRBD1 CASSLRQGSYEQYF TGTGCCAGCAGCTTAAGACAGGGCTCCTACGAGCAGTACTTC
TRBJ2-7 . TRBV28 . CASSSPGPSGEQYF TGTGCCAGCAGTTCCCCGGGACCCTCGGGGGAGCAGTACTTC
TRBJ1-2 . TRBV6-5 . CASNNHAGAGYGYTF TGTGCCAGCAATAACCACGCAGGGGCGGGCTATGGCTACACCTTC
TRBJ1-3 . TRBV4-1 . CASSQDTGSGNTIYF TGCGCCAGCAGCCAAGATACGGGGTCTGGAAACACCATATATTTT
TRBJ2-7 . TRBV19 TRBD2 CASMPTSGYLGEQYF TGTGCCAGTATGCCAACTAGCGGGTACTTGGGGGAGCAGTACTTC
TRBJ2-3 . TRBV5-1 . CASSLVDPARDTQYF TGCGCCAGCAGCTTGGTGGACCCCGCCCGTGATACGCAGTATTTT
TRBJ2-1 once TRBV5-1 TRBD1 CASSLAGQEGNEQFF TGCGCCAGCAGCTTGGCGGGACAGGAGGGGAATGAGCAGTTCTTC
TRBJ2-1 . TRBV7-9 . CASSLGGRSASYNEQFF TGTGCCAGCAGCTTAGGTGGGAGGTCCGCGTCCTACAATGAGCAGTTCTTC
TRBJ1-4 . TRBV5-1 TRBD1 CASSSRTGSTNEKLFF TGCGCCAGCAGCTCAAGGACAGGCTCAACTAATGAAAAACTGTTTTTT
TRBJ1-1 . TRBV30 . CAWSKRGGAEAFF TGTGCCTGGAGCAAGCGTGGGGGGGCTGAAGCTTTCTTT
TRBJ2-3 . TRBV9 . CASSVSGDPDTQYF TGTGCCAGCAGCGTATCGGGGGATCCAGATACGCAGTATTTT
TRBJ2-7 . TRBV19 . CASSIDDGWGNEQYF TGTGCCAGTAGTATAGATGACGGGTGGGGCAACGAGCAGTACTTC
TRBJ2-3 once TRBV10-3 TRBD2 CAISEGQRELETQYF TGTGCCATCAGTGAGGGCCAGCGGGAGCTTGAGACGCAGTATTTT
TRBJ2-5 . TRBV11-3 . CASSLGQGGETQYF TGTGCCAGCAGCTTAGGGCAGGGCGGCGAGACCCAGTACTTC
TRBJ1-2 . TRBV2 TRBD1 CASRAGQGWDYGYTF TGTGCCAGCAGGGCGGGACAGGGGTGGGACTATGGCTACACCTTC
TRBJ2-6 . TRBV28 . CASRKGGAGANVLTF TGTGCCAGCAGGAAAGGAGGGGCTGGGGCCAACGTCCTGACTTTC
TRBJ2-2 . TRBV4-3 . CASSPRVSVNTGELFF TGCGCCAGCAGCCCCCGGGTGAGCGTGAACACCGGGGAGCTGTTTTTT
TRBJ2-1 . TRBV5-1 TRBD2 CASSLGLAGPYNEQFF TGCGCCAGCAGCTTGGGACTAGCGGGACCGTACAATGAGCAGTTCTTC
TRBJ2-7 . TRBV28 TRBD2 CASSLAGAYEQYF TGTGCCAGCAGTTTAGCGGGAGCCTACGAGCAGTACTTC
TRBJ1-1 . TRBV5-1 . CASSFYPGGGDTEAFF TGCGCCAGCAGCTTCTACCCCGGGGGTGGGGACACTGAAGCTTTCTTT
TRBJ2-5 . TRBV5-6 . CASSFLVETQYF TGTGCCAGCAGCTTTCTTGTCGAGACCCAGTACTTC
TRBJ2-2 . TRBV13 TRBD1 CASYRTAGTGGFGELFF TGTGCCAGCTACCGAACTGCTGGGACAGGGGGCTTCGGGGAGCTGTTTTTT
TRBJ1-3 few TRBV7-3 . CASSGTSSGNTIYF TGTGCCAGCAGCGGGACATCTTCTGGAAACACCATATATTTT
TRBJ1-4 . TRBV12-1 . CASRLTPDSWNEKLFF TGTGCCAGCAGATTGACACCGGACAGCTGGAATGAAAAACTGTTTTTT
TRBJ2-2 . TRBV19 TRBD1 CASSPGTGDHTGELFF TGTGCCAGTAGTCCCGGGACAGGGGACCACACCGGGGAGCTGTTTTTT
TRBJ1-2 . TRBV7-8 . CASSWETGIGGYTF TGTGCCAGCAGCTGGGAAACAGGGATTGGCGGCTACACCTTC
TRBJ2-1 . TRBV7-2 TRBD2 CASSFGVTSGKNEQFF TGTGCCAGCAGCTTTGGGGTGACTAGCGGGAAAAATGAGCAGTTCTTC
TRBJ1-2 . TRBV27 . CARSGYTF TGTGCCAGGAGTGGCTACACCTTC
TRBJ2-3 . TRBV7-2 TRBD2 CATRRAGGPGDTQYF TGTGCCACCAGGAGAGCGGGAGGGCCGGGAGATACGCAGTATTTT
TRBJ1-2 once TRBV10-3 TRBD1 CAISENTGGTGGYTF TGTGCCATCAGTGAAAATACAGGGGGTACTGGAGGCTACACCTTC
TRBJ1-3 . TRBV7-6 . CYVSGGPGNTIYF TGTTACGTCAGTGGAGGCCCCGGAAACACCATATATTTT
TRBJ2-7 medium-sized TRBV5-1 TRBD1 CASSLAQGVAGEQYF TGCGCCAGCAGCTTGGCCCAGGGGGTAGCAGGCGAGCAGTACTTC